This T cell receptor (beta chain) came from a study of T-cell reconstitution after alpha-beta-depleted transplantation in children. The CDR3 covers 14 residues. Per the germline V gene, CDR1 is DFQATT and CDR2 is SNEGSKA (reference sequence). V shed 4 bases and J shed 1 base, with 10 bases lying between them. The TCRbeta library was prepared with unique molecular identifiers. Each CDR3 protein is one row after TCRdb ran MiXCR on the PCR reads. The sample has about 690,000 distinct CDR3 sequences; roughly 15% are singletons. Ten or more counts support this clonotype. This chain connects TRBV20-1 to TRBJ2-2; D remains ambiguous. Sequenced material: PBMCs from the stem cell graft donor, taken from the stem cell graft. This TCR came from a human donor who donated a stem cell graft to a child with acute myeloid leukemia. CDR3 residues: CSAKPGWNTGELFF. CDR3 sequence (DNA): TGCAGTGCTAAACCAGGCTGGAACACCGGGGAGCTGTTTTTT.